This passage covers 15 T cell receptor beta chains from one sample sequenced in a study of beta chain features in type 1 diabetes. Every bit of the isolated RNA underwent reverse transcription, so sequencing read expressed TCRB transcripts. Sequenced by immunoSEQ multiplex PCR; TCRdb stores in-frame clones only, minus some. The sample comprises 310,000 or so clones, roughly 8% of which are singletons, and more than 0.4% rests with the top ten. Sequenced: central memory CD4+ T cells from blood. The receptor set was obtained from a woman between 18 and 29 years old in good health.

The rearrangement joins TRBV6-1 to TRBJ2-2; D may be TRBD2 (5 bases). The CDR3 runs to 14 residues. V lost 5 bases and J 1 base, leaving 8 bases between the germline ends. Germline lookup yields CDR1 MNHNS and CDR2 SASEGT. CDR3 residues: CASSSGRNTGELFF. For the CDR3, the DNA is TGTGCCAGCAGTTCGGGAAGGAACACCGGGGAGCTGTTTTTT.

A few counts support this clone. The rearrangement uses TRBV13 and TRBJ2-3; TRBD2 might be the D (5 bases). Germline loops: CDR1 PRHDT, CDR2 FYEKMQ (reference sequence). This CDR3 contains 13 residues. The V end lost 6 bases, the J end lost 4 bases, and 11 bases lay between the germline ends. The CDR3 nucleotides are TGTGCCAGCAGTCCGACTAAGGCAGATACGCAGTATTTT. This sequence encodes CASSPTKADTQYF.

This clone was observed many times. V usage is TRBV7-2 and J usage is TRBJ2-4, with D perhaps matching TRBD1 (5 bases). Trimming removed 1 base at V and 5 bases at J, with 12 bases between. Germline CDR1 and CDR2: SGHTA and FQGNSA. There are 15 residues in the CDR3. The CDR3 loop reads CASSLVSQGENIQYF. The CDR3, as DNA: TGTGCCAGCAGCTTAGTGTCGCAGGGTGAAAACATTCAGTACTTC.

This clone appeared a few times. The chain has TRBV4-3 and TRBJ1-1; D not resolved. Germline lookup yields CDR1 LGHNA and CDR2 YSLEER. V was clipped by 2 bases and J by 5 bases, with 9 bases between them. The length of the CDR3 is 13 residues. The CDR3 region is CASSQTTETEAFF. The CDR3 bases are TGCGCCAGCAGCCAAACCACAGAGACTGAAGCTTTCTTT.

The V and J genes are TRBV5-4 and TRBJ2-1; 8 nucleotides align to TRBD1. J lost 4 bases, V lost 4 bases, and 4 bases had no gene match. The V gene's germline CDR1 is SGHNT and CDR2 YYREEE (reference sequence). This CDR3 comprises 14 residues. The CDR3 spells CASSQDRAYNEQFF. DNA of the CDR3: TGTGCCAGCAGCCAGGACAGGGCTTACAATGAGCAGTTCTTC.

This clone came up a few times. This CDR3 reads CASSLSTGQETQYF. The CDR3 bases are TGTGCCAGCAGCTTGTCGACAGGCCAAGAGACCCAGTACTTC. This rearrangement joins TRBV5-4 to TRBJ2-5, with D possibly TRBD1 on 6 matching bases. Per the germline V gene, CDR1 is SGHNT and CDR2 is YYREEE (reference sequence). The CDR3 covers 14 residues. V was cut by 1 base and J by 1 base, with 8 bases left in between. The full variable domain, its missing parts supplied by reference TRBV5-4 and TRBJ2-5, is ETGVTQSPTHLIKTRGQQVTLRCSSQSGHNTVSWYQQALGQGPQFIFQYYREEENGRGNFPPRFSGLQFPNYSSELNVNALELDDSALYLCASSLSTGQETQYFGPGTRLLVL.

This clone has more than one count but fewer than ten. This chain joins TRBV5-4 and TRBJ2-1; tentatively, D is TRBD2 (6 bases). The CDR3 is 15 residues long. Trimming shortened V by 4 bases and J by 5 bases, and 16 bases separated the two germline ends. Germline V gives CDR1 SGHNT, CDR2 YYREEE (reference sequence). Written as DNA, the CDR3 is TGTGCCAGCAGCCAAGGGACTCCGAAGAACAATGAGCAGTTCTTC. Its protein is CASSQGTPKNNEQFF.

This chain connects TRBV4-2 to TRBJ2-1; 7 bases align to TRBD2. Per germline, CDR1 LGHNA and CDR2 YNFKEQ. This CDR3 has 17 amino acids. Trimming took 1 base from V and 1 from J; bases not matched to a gene: 7. The CDR3 nucleotides are TGTGCCAGCAGCCAAGTCGGGACTACTACTTCCTACAATGAGCAGTTCTTC. As protein: CASSQVGTTTSYNEQFF.

The V gene is TRBV6-1, the J gene TRBJ2-5; tentative D call: TRBD2 (5 bases). The CDR3 is 13 residues long. Between the trimmed V and J ends, which lost 6 bases and 4 bases, there was a span of 12 bases. In germline, CDR1 is MNHNS, CDR2 SASEGT. The CDR3 protein is CASRRDRGETQYF. The CDR3 DNA is TGTGCCAGCAGACGTGATCGGGGAGAGACCCAGTACTTC.

As to this clone: Distinct nucleotide sequences in the sample also encode this CDR3. The chain joins TRBV5-1 to TRBJ2-7; D call uncertain. V was cut by 0 bases and J by 4 bases, with 8 bases left in between. The CDR3 has 13 amino acids. The germline V gene has CDR1 SGHRS and CDR2 YFSETQ. The CDR3 region has the DNA TGCGCCAGCAGCTTGGGTTCCTCGTACGAGCAGTACTTC. It yields the protein CASSLGSSYEQYF.

The chain links TRBV10-3 to TRBJ2-1; 7 bases fit TRBD2. CDR1 is ENHRY, CDR2 SYGVKD, per germline. With V trimmed by 4 bases and J by 8 bases, 5 bases remained unmatched. The CDR3 contains 13 residues. The CDR3 loop reads CAISGSGRDEQFF. The DNA of the CDR3 is TGTGCCATCAGTGGCTCAGGGAGGGATGAGCAGTTCTTC.

This clone has just a few counts. This rearrangement joins TRBV11-2 to TRBJ2-3, with D possibly being TRBD2 (6 bases). Trimming cost V 5 bases and J 2 bases, with 11 bases left between them. The germline V gene has CDR1 SGHAT and CDR2 FQNNGV. The CDR3 has 14 residues. The CDR3 sequence: CASSVGGLTDTQYF. In DNA, the CDR3 is TGTGCCAGCAGCGTCGGGGGACTCACAGATACGCAGTATTTT.

The V and J genes are TRBV7-2 and TRBJ2-2; D remains ambiguous. The germline V gene encodes CDR1 SGHTA and CDR2 FQGNSA. Trimming removed 1 base from V and 6 bases from J, with 3 bases in between. The CDR3 totals 12 residues. The CDR3 DNA sequence: TGTGCCAGCAGCTTAGGTGCCGGGGAGCTGTTTTTT. It encodes CASSLGAGELFF.

CDR3: CASSPGGYTQYF. The CDR3 coding sequence is TGTGCCAGCAGCCCAGGCGGATATACGCAGTATTTT. This rearrangement joins TRBV14 to TRBJ2-3; D not resolved. V was shortened by 4 bases and J by 7 bases, with 9 bases between the two germline ends. CDR3 length: 12 residues. Germline values: CDR1 SGHDN, CDR2 FVKESK.

The chain links TRBV7-2 to TRBJ2-1; weak D call: TRBD2 (6 bases). CDR1 and CDR2 (germline): SGHTA, FQGNSA. Between the trimmed V and J ends, which lost 5 bases and 9 bases, there was a span of 17 bases. This CDR3 contains 14 residues. Here the CDR3 reads CASSPFREKGEQFF. The CDR3 coding sequence is TGTGCCAGCAGCCCCTTTCGGGAGAAGGGTGAGCAGTTCTTC.